This T cell receptor beta chain was captured in a study of T-cell memory formation after mild COVID-19. Looking at the study overall: The study found TCR clusters largely donor specific.

MiXCR, applied by TCRdb to the 5' RACE reads, yields one record per CDR3 protein. The data show around 430,000 distinct CDR3 sequences, roughly 15% seen once. Points on this clonotype: Its antigen is as yet unknown.

Germline V gives CDR1 KGHSH, CDR2 LQKENI. The CDR3 spans 14 residues. Trimming left V 1 base short and J 0 bases short, with 6 bases between. Study results and caveats: Contracting CD8+ clones were enriched in EMRA, CD4+ mainly in CM and EM.

This clonotype originated in a man younger than 35 who had mild COVID-19 (a few samples of this study predate the infection). Cell type and time point are not known. The V and J genes are TRBV18 and TRBJ1-1; D uncertain. The sample comprised PBMCs or a T cell subset sorted from them (not recorded which). CDR3 protein: CASSPQAVNTEAFF. As DNA, the CDR3 is TGTGCCAGCTCACCACAAGCGGTGAACACTGAAGCTTTCTTT. Drawing the rest from reference TRBV18 and TRBJ1-1, the complete variable domain is NAGVMQNPRHLVRRRGQEARLRCSPMKGHSHVYWYRQLPEEGLKFMVYLQKENIIDESGMPKERFSAEFPKEGPSILRIQQVVRGDSAAYFCASSPQAVNTEAFFGQGTRLTVV.